The present T cell receptor beta chain was sequenced within a study of cytomegalovirus exposure and HLA in healthy donors. Regarding the study as a whole: Reportedly, cytomegalovirus status was diagnosed with high sensitivity and specificity. TCR clusters originating in the first cohort tended to co-occur in the approximately 130 validation repertoires, according to a later analysis.

Comments on this clone: As yet, its antigen is unknown.

The V gene end was trimmed by 9 bases and the J gene end by 1 base; junction bases not matched to a gene: 8. CDR1 and CDR2 from the germline V gene are MDHEN and SYDVKM. This CDR3 comprises 15 residues. Some clones are missing from TCRdb's copy, which holds only in-frame ones; the method was immunoSEQ multiplex PCR. Of some 160,000 clones listed, approximately 90% are singletons. The sequence was collected from a man between 18 and 35 years old in good health and CMV-seronegative. Sequencing was done on a sample of PBMCs. This chain joins TRBV28 and TRBJ2-2; 7 nucleotides agree with TRBD2. In DNA form, the CDR3 reads TGTGCCAGTTTCTATGGCGGGAGGAACACCGGGGAGCTGTTTTTT. As protein: CASFYGGRNTGELFF.